The 32 T cell receptor beta chains in this list originate from one sample, sequenced in a study of molecular identifiers for immune sequencing clone quantification (dated by TCRdb to between 2017 and 2018). The library was built by means of PCR. Sequencing was performed on an Illumina HiSeq 4000. In TCRdb, the public reads were trimmed at Q25 with fastp and aligned with MiXCR, with productive beta chains retained. Duplicate CDR3 protein sequences are folded into a single record with the most common DNA and genes. For this sample there are about half a million distinct CDR3 sequences; about a fifth appear just once. The ten largest clonotypes hold about 0.8% of the sample. Sequenced material: naive CD8+ T cells from blood, with Jurkat cell RNA spiked in. The intended sense of this specimen's cell subset or site label: FACS-sorted CD8+CD4-CCR7+CD45RA+ naive T cells. The receptors shown here come from a human donor in good health. Some libraries in this study had Jurkat cell RNA spiked in.

This clonotype was observed many times. This chain links TRBV7-9 with TRBJ2-5; no clear D. V gave up 8 bases and J gave up 7 bases, with 8 bases separating them. Per the germline V gene, CDR1 is SEHNR and CDR2 is FQNEAQ (reference sequence). CDR3 length: 10 amino acids. CDR3 in amino acids: CASGSWTQYF. The CDR3 DNA follows: TGTGCCAGCGGGTCTTGGACCCAGTACTTC.

This clonotype was detected a few times. The chain uses TRBV7-9 and TRBJ2-7, with 8 bases matching TRBD1. V lost 4 bases and J lost 3; bases outside the gene matches: 8. The CDR3 has 15 amino acids. Per germline, CDR1 SEHNR and CDR2 FQNEAQ (reference sequence). The CDR3 region is CASSSTGQVNYEQYF. In DNA, the CDR3 is TGTGCCAGCAGCTCTACGGGACAGGTCAACTACGAGCAGTACTTC. The whole variable domain, filled in from reference TRBV7-9 and TRBJ2-7, reads DTGVSQNPRHKITKRGQNVTFRCDPISEHNRLYWYRQTLGQGPEFLTYFQNEAQLEKSRLLSDRFSAERPKGSFSTLEIQRTEQGDSAMYLCASSSTGQVNYEQYFGPGTRLTVT.

A note on this clonotype: It may be a read error: a sequence one base away is much more abundant. J is TRBJ2-4 and V is TRBV20-1; no reliable D call. The CDR3 contains 14 residues. In germline, CDR1 is DFQATT, CDR2 SNEGSKA (reference sequence). The V gene lost 1 base and the J gene lost 8 bases, with 15 bases spanning the gap. CDR3 sequence: CSARADPAGYIQYF. The CDR3 DNA reads as TGCAGTGCTAGAGCCGACCCCGCCGGGTACATTCAGTACTTC.

There are many counts of this clonotype. The V call is TRBV5-1, the J call TRBJ1-1; D unresolved. The CDR3 runs 15 residues. Trimming removed 1 base at V and 1 base at J, with 11 bases between. Germline V gene lookup returns CDR1 SGHRS and CDR2 YFSETQ. Here the CDR3 DNA reads TGCGCCAGCAGCTTGTTCACCAGCCCGAACACTGAAGCTTTCTTT. Protein: CASSLFTSPNTEAFF.

This clonotype was detected ten times or more. The chain links TRBV29-1 to TRBJ2-3, with no clear D. This CDR3 has 14 residues. Germline V gives CDR1 SQVTM, CDR2 ANQGSEA. Trimming took 7 bases from V and 4 from J, leaving 18 bases between them. This chain's CDR3 is CSAASSSTADTQYF. CDR3 nucleotide sequence: TGCAGCGCCGCCTCGTCTAGTACAGCAGATACGCAGTATTTT.

As regards this clonotype: With a much larger clone just one base away, this may be a read error. The chain couples TRBV28 to TRBJ2-1, with a tentative D call TRBD1 (7 bases). The CDR3 contains 14 residues. CDR1 is MDHEN, CDR2 SYDVKM, per germline. The CDR3 region is CACSFRGVYNEQFF. CDR3 sequence (DNA): TGTGCCTGCAGTTTCAGGGGGGTCTACAATGAGCAGTTCTTC.

A remark on this clonotype: A much bigger clone sits one base away, suggesting this may be a read error. The final CDR3 position lacks the conserved phenylalanine or tryptophan, pointing to a likely read error. V usage is TRBV18 and J usage is TRBJ2-7; D gene ambiguous. This CDR3 has 12 residues. V dropped 6 bases and J dropped 5 bases, with 11 bases sitting between them. Germline-derived CDR1 and CDR2 are KGHSH and LQKENI. This CDR3 is CASSYNVNEQYL. As DNA, the CDR3 is TGTGCCAGCTCGTATAACGTAAACGAGCAGTACCTC.

This clonotype was seen a few times. This chain uses TRBV12-3 or TRBV12-4 with TRBJ2-1; D not resolved. CDR3 length: 10 residues. The V end was cut by 8 bases, the J end by 7 bases, with 6 bases between. CDR3 residues: CASYWNEQFF. The CDR3 bases are TGTGCCAGCTATTGGAATGAGCAGTTCTTC.

The chain carries TRBV6-5 and TRBJ2-6; maybe TRBD1 (6 bases). The CDR3 totals 16 residues. Deletions cut 7 bases from V and 1 base from J, with 14 bases between. Germline CDR1 and CDR2: MNHEY and SVGAGI. CDR3 region: CASTQGLWSGANVLTF. For the CDR3, the DNA is TGTGCCAGCACACAGGGCCTCTGGTCTGGGGCCAACGTCCTGACTTTC.

This clonotype has at least ten counts. The chain recombines TRBV7-6 with TRBJ2-5, with D possibly being TRBD1 (6 bases). Germline assignment: CDR1 SGHVS and CDR2 FNYEAQ. V gave up 5 bases and J gave up 0 bases, with 13 bases separating them. This CDR3 spans 15 amino acids. The CDR3 here is CASSQGQRYQETQYF. The CDR3, as DNA: TGTGCCAGCAGCCAAGGACAGAGATACCAAGAGACCCAGTACTTC.

This clonotype has more than one count but fewer than ten. The rearrangement joins TRBV6-2 or TRBV6-3 to TRBJ2-1; the D gene is possibly TRBD2 (6 bases). Germline assignment: CDR1 MNHEY and CDR2 SVGEGT. The CDR3 consists of 14 residues. With 7 bases removed from V and 0 bases from J, the gap between germline ends came to 10 bases. The CDR3 sequence is CASIRDSSYNEQFF. The DNA of the CDR3 is TGTGCCAGCATACGGGACTCCTCCTACAATGAGCAGTTCTTC.

Note on this clonotype: An end of the junction does not agree with germline; a read error may underlie this. The CDR3 DNA reads as TGTGCCAGCAGTCCTAGCGGGAATCCGTACCAAGGGACCCAGTACTTC. Translation: CASSPSGNPYQGTQYF. V usage is TRBV3-1 and J usage is TRBJ2-5; 9 positions agree with TRBD2. The germline gives CDR1 LGHDT, CDR2 YNNKEL (reference sequence). This CDR3 comprises 16 residues.

In this sample, this clonotype turned up many times. The V and J genes are TRBV19 and TRBJ2-7, with D unclear. V lost 3 bases and J lost 1, with 13 bases in between. Germline CDR1 and CDR2: LNHDA and SQIVND (reference sequence). The CDR3 totals 15 residues. The CDR3 spells CASSISRSASYEQYF. As DNA, the CDR3 is TGTGCCAGTAGTATCTCCAGGTCCGCGTCCTACGAGCAGTACTTC.

At least ten counts were recorded for this clonotype. The CDR3 sequence: CASSLAADYTEAFF. The CDR3 nucleotides are TGTGCCAGCAGCTTAGCCGCGGACTACACTGAAGCTTTCTTT. This chain joins TRBV7-3 and TRBJ1-1, with D unclear. Trimming shortened V by 2 bases and J by 3 bases, and 10 bases separated the two germline ends. From germline, CDR1 is SGHTA and CDR2 FQGTGA. This CDR3 region has 14 residues. Full variable domain (missing parts from reference TRBV7-3 and TRBJ1-1): GAGVSQTPSNKVTEKGKYVELRCDPISGHTALYWYRQSLGQGPEFLIYFQGTGAADDSGLPNDRFFAVRPEGSVSTLKIQRTERGDSAVYLCASSLAADYTEAFFGQGTRLTVV.

Many counts were recorded for this clonotype. The V and J genes are TRBV6-5 and TRBJ1-1; 8 positions agree with TRBD1. Germline-derived CDR1 and CDR2 are MNHEY and SVGAGI. Losses at the gene ends were 6 bases for V and 0 bases for J; bases not matched to a gene: 6. The CDR3 sequence is 15 residues long. CDR3 nucleotides: TGTGCCAGCAGCTCAGACAGGGGCTTGAACACTGAAGCTTTCTTT. It specifies CASSSDRGLNTEAFF.

There are many counts of this clonotype. The chain couples TRBV27 to TRBJ2-6; D perhaps matches TRBD1 (5 bases). V was pared by 8 bases and J by 0 bases, with 14 bases between. The CDR3 spans 16 residues. The germline CDR1 and CDR2 sequences are MNHEY and SMNVEV (reference sequence). The CDR3 reads CASGAGWVSGANVLTF. The CDR3 coding sequence is TGTGCCAGCGGGGCAGGTTGGGTCTCTGGGGCCAACGTCCTGACTTTC.

Ten or more counts support this clonotype. The CDR3 nucleotides read TGTGCCAGCAGCCACGGGGGATCGGGACAGCCCCAGCATTTT. The encoded protein is CASSHGGSGQPQHF. The chain joins TRBV13 to TRBJ1-5; possible D gene TRBD1, 5 bases. V lost 5 bases, J lost 7 bases, and 15 bases lay in between. CDR1 is PRHDT, CDR2 FYEKMQ, per germline (reference sequence). This CDR3 region has 14 residues. Combining the CDR3 with reference TRBV13 and TRBJ1-5 gives the whole variable domain AAGVIQSPRHLIKEKRETATLKCYPIPRHDTVYWYQQGPGQDPQFLISFYEKMQSDKGSIPDRFSAQQFSDYHSELNMSSLELGDSALYFCASSHGGSGQPQHFGDGTRLSIL.

J is TRBJ2-7 and V is TRBV5-4, with D perhaps given as TRBD1 or TRBD2 (5 bases each). V was pared by 3 bases and J by 3 bases, with 10 bases between. The CDR3 sequence is 13 residues long. The germline gives CDR1 SGHNT, CDR2 YYREEE (reference sequence). The CDR3 bases are TGTGCCAGCAGCTACGGGGCCGACTACGAGCAGTACTTC. It encodes CASSYGADYEQYF.

This clonotype turned up a few times. The chain uses TRBV19 and TRBJ1-2; 9 bases fit TRBD1. Losses at the gene ends were 6 bases for V and 7 bases for J; bases not matched to a gene: 3. CDR1 is LNHDA, CDR2 SQIVND, per germline (reference sequence). This CDR3 has 12 amino acids. CDR3 DNA: TGTGCCAGTAGACAGGGGGCCATTGGCTACACCTTC. Its translation: CASRQGAIGYTF.

This clonotype was observed at least ten times. The J gene is TRBJ1-1, the V gene TRBV7-9, with D tentatively TRBD1 (5 bases). Germline CDR1 reads SEHNR; CDR2 reads FQNEAQ (reference sequence). The CDR3 covers 14 residues. The V end lost 2 bases, the J end lost 8 bases, and 15 bases lay between the germline ends. The CDR3 reads CASSLSLKGPEAFF. CDR3 nucleotides: TGTGCCAGCAGCTTATCTTTGAAGGGACCCGAAGCTTTCTTT.

Comments on this clonotype: This could be a read error, since a much larger clone is one nucleotide away. This rearrangement joins TRBV9 to TRBJ2-6; possibly TRBD1 for D (5 bases). The length of the CDR3 is 15 residues. Germline lookup yields CDR1 SGDLS and CDR2 YYNGEE. The CDR3 is CASSVAGSGANVPTF. The CDR3 DNA sequence: TGTGCCAGCAGCGTAGCCGGTTCTGGGGCCAACGTCCCGACTTTC.

As regards this clonotype: Mismatch with germline at one junction end may stem from a read error. This chain connects TRBV6-5 to TRBJ2-7; D is undetermined. This CDR3 has 15 amino acids. Germline V lookup: CDR1 MNHEY, CDR2 SVGAGI. This CDR3 is CTSSYALGREYEQYF. CDR3 nucleotide sequence: TGTACCAGCAGTTATGCCCTGGGAAGGGAATACGAGCAGTACTTC.

This clonotype was counted ten times or more. The J gene is TRBJ1-5, the V gene TRBV12-3 or TRBV12-4; the D gene is possibly TRBD1 (5 bases). The V and J ends lost 6 bases and 2 bases respectively, with 14 bases between them. The CDR3 is made up of 15 amino acids. The CDR3 sequence is CASSPRGAGNQPQHF. The CDR3 DNA is TGTGCCAGCAGCCCCCGCGGGGCCGGCAATCAGCCCCAGCATTTT.

This clonotype was picked up a small number of times. The chain uses TRBV4-1 and TRBJ2-3, with 9 bases fitting TRBD2. This CDR3 contains 18 residues. The ends lost 1 base at V and 0 bases at J; junction bases unmatched: 8. Germline V gene data show CDR1 as MGHRA and CDR2 as YSYEKL. The CDR3 DNA follows: TGCGCCAGCAGCCAAGTACTAGCGGGCCCCTCTAGCACAGATACGCAGTATTTT. Residues: CASSQVLAGPSSTDTQYF.

This clonotype has only one observation. Possible read error: a much larger clone is one base away. The CDR3 sequence is CASSYSATQETQYF. DNA of the CDR3: TGTGCCAGCAGTTACTCCGCCACCCAAGAGACCCAGTACTTC. The chain has TRBV6-6 and TRBJ2-5; D not certain. Germline assignment: CDR1 MNHNY and CDR2 SVGAGI (reference sequence). The CDR3 has 14 amino acids. Deletions cut 0 bases from V and 1 base from J, with 6 bases between.

The CDR3 spells CASSQDGTGGIDSPLHF. The DNA for the CDR3 is TGCGCCAGCAGCCAAGATGGGACAGGGGGAATAGATTCACCCCTCCACTTT. This chain uses TRBV4-1 with TRBJ1-6, with TRBD1 identical over 11 bases. CDR1 is MGHRA and CDR2 is YSYEKL in the germline V gene. The CDR3 sequence is 17 residues long. The junction had 6 bases not matched to a gene; V was cut back by 0 bases and J by 8 bases.

This rearrangement joins TRBV20-1 to TRBJ2-1; no firm D call. Germline CDR1 and CDR2: DFQATT and SNEGSKA (reference sequence). CDR3 length: 14 residues. Trimming left V 6 bases short and J 3 bases short, with 15 bases between. The CDR3 DNA reads TGCAGTGCCGGATATGGGGTCCTCTACAATGAGCAGTTCTTC. It yields the protein CSAGYGVLYNEQFF.

This clonotype has at least ten counts. The junction and the germline gene differ at one end; a read error may be behind it. CDR3 nucleotide sequence: TGTGCCAGCAGCTCCGGGCCGGCAGTTCTCTTC. Protein product: CASSSGPAVLF. The V call is TRBV5-6, the J call TRBJ2-7; D remains ambiguous. The germline gives CDR1 SGHDT, CDR2 YYEEEE. The CDR3 runs to 11 residues.

There are many counts of this clonotype. J is TRBJ2-7 and V is TRBV7-6, with D maybe TRBD2 (7 bases). The length of the CDR3 is 14 residues. The V gene's germline CDR1 is SGHVS and CDR2 FNYEAQ. Trimming left V 1 base short and J 7 bases short, with 14 bases between. CDR3 in amino acids: CASSLEAGGPEQYF. CDR3 DNA: TGTGCCAGCAGCTTAGAAGCCGGGGGGCCGGAGCAGTACTTC.

The chain has TRBV7-9 and TRBJ2-3; D is unclear. CDR1 and CDR2 (germline): SEHNR, FQNEAQ (reference sequence). V was cut by 1 base and J by 4 bases, with 15 bases left in between. CDR3 length equals 16 residues. CDR3 residues: CASSLEGTDFPDTQYF. In DNA, the CDR3 is TGTGCCAGCAGCTTAGAAGGTACAGACTTCCCAGATACGCAGTATTTT.

With respect to this clonotype: The conserved phenylalanine or tryptophan normally closing the CDR3 is absent here, so this likely arose from a read error. The chain is built from TRBV28 and TRBJ1-1; D gene ambiguous. V lost 5 bases and J 5 bases, leaving 9 bases between the germline ends. Per the germline V gene, CDR1 is MDHEN and CDR2 is SYDVKM. The CDR3 totals 12 residues. CDR3 protein: CASSAQATEAFL. DNA for the CDR3: TGTGCCAGCAGTGCCCAGGCGACTGAAGCTTTCCTT.

This clonotype was counted ten times or more. For the CDR3, the DNA is TGTGCCAGCAGTTTCAGGTGGGACACTGAAGCTTTCTTT. The encoded protein is CASSFRWDTEAFF. This chain joins TRBV28 and TRBJ1-1, with D unresolved. CDR1 MDHEN and CDR2 SYDVKM come from the germline V gene. The CDR3 extends over 13 amino acids. Trimming left V 3 bases short and J 3 bases short, with 8 bases between. Combining the CDR3 with reference TRBV28 and TRBJ1-1 gives the whole variable domain DVKVTQSSRYLVKRTGEKVFLECVQDMDHENMFWYRQDPGLGLRLIYFSYDVKMKEKGDIPEGYSVSREKKERFSLILESASTNQTSMYLCASSFRWDTEAFFGQGTRLTVV.